The present T cell receptor beta chain was sequenced within a study of technical replicates of blood from a few donors. With 6 bases removed from V and 1 base from J, the gap between germline ends came to 12 bases. Germline lookup yields CDR1 SNHLY and CDR2 FYNNEI. The CDR3 totals 14 residues. Method: immunoSEQ multiplex PCR; TCRdb's copy keeps in-frame clones and lacks some. The table includes some 77,000 clones, 80% to 95% detected once. The J gene is TRBJ1-2, the V gene TRBV2, with a weak D call TRBD1 (5 bases). The TCR comes from a human donor in good health. The sequenced sample consisted of T cells isolated from PBMCs. CDR3 sequence (DNA): TGTGCCAGCAGAAGTCAGGGAAGTAACTATGGCTACACCTTC. Translating gives CASRSQGSNYGYTF.